This T cell receptor beta chain was sequenced for a study of cytomegalovirus exposure and HLA in healthy donors. Regarding the study as a whole: Clusters of TCRs from the first cohort tended to co-occur in the 110 or so validation repertoires (as a later analysis found). Using the classifier, cytomegalovirus status was reportedly diagnosed with high specificity and sensitivity. Associated with cytomegalovirus, according to the listing, were 150 to 200 TCR beta chains. The CMV antigen specificity of three CMV-associated chains was confirmed through in vitro analysis.

V was pared by 8 bases and J by 0 bases, with 26 bases between. Germline V gene data show CDR1 as SEHNR and CDR2 as FQNEAQ (reference sequence). The CDR3 runs 19 residues. The method was immunoSEQ multiplex PCR; TCRdb's version includes in-frame clones alone and lacks a portion of them. The sample lists 110,000 or so clones; almost 96% were seen once. With respect to this clone: No antigen is known for it.

This TCR came from a woman in her late teens or twenties in good health and CMV-seronegative. The sequencing input was PBMCs. The V gene is TRBV7-9, the J gene TRBJ2-1, with a weak D call TRBD1 (7 bases). CDR3 sequence reads: CASQYQQGTLTFSYNEQFF. The CDR3 DNA sequence: TGTGCCAGCCAATACCAACAGGGGACTCTGACTTTCTCCTACAATGAGCAGTTCTTC.